This entry describes one T cell receptor (beta chain). Antigen unknown. The data were obtained in a study of shared clonotypes between healthy human individuals. Findings and limits, study-wide: Generation probability values for non-shared clonotypes were lower than those for clonotypes shared by all four donors. Estimated richness was generally greater in naive than memory subsets.

For sorted subsets, about 190 ng DNA per replicate equaled about 27,000 T cell genomes. Sequencing used immunoSEQ multiplex PCR; TCRdb keeps in-frame clones, though not all of them. The sample records fewer than 1.4 million clones, around three quarters being singletons. The sequenced sample consisted of memory CD4+ T cells from PBMCs. As for subset: CD45RA-negative fraction. The receptor was isolated from a man younger than 30 in good health. Some clones in this sample may be carry-over from other donors' samples.

CDR3 DNA: TGTGCCAGCAGTGAATTAGGGACAGCTCACACTGAAGCTTTCTTT. Translation: CASSELGTAHTEAFF. The rearrangement uses TRBV6-1 and TRBJ1-1; 7 nucleotides align to TRBD1. This CDR3 contains 15 residues. J was trimmed by 3 bases and V by 2 bases; bases with no gene match: 6. Germline loops: CDR1 MNHNS, CDR2 SASEGT.